Presented here are 26 T cell receptor beta chains from one specimen sequenced in a study of T cell repertoires in cytomegalovirus infection (dated by TCRdb to the late 2010s). What these receptors recognize is not known. The treatment or condition label corresponds to: in vitro stimulation with specific CMV peptide epitopes to enrich CMV-specific T cells. The sequencer listed for this sample is Illumina HiSeq 1500. The public reads were run again by TCRdb, first through fastp at Q25 and then through MiXCR, and only productive beta chains were kept. Identical CDR3 protein sequences are pooled into one entry, listed with their most common genes and DNA. The sample contains 50,000 to 55,000 distinct CDR3 sequences, about 18% of them found a single time. Together, the top ten hold around a quarter of the sample. The sequences come from CD8+ T cells from cultured PBMCs, collected from culture after CMV antigen stimulation. These receptors were obtained from a human donor in good health (CMV status not recorded). Some clones in this sample may be carry-over from other donors' samples.

Only a few counts were recorded for this clonotype. The chain joins TRBV12-3 or TRBV12-4 to TRBJ1-1, with D hard to call. The CDR3 is 13 residues long. V was trimmed by 3 bases and J by 0 bases, leaving 5 bases between them. CDR3 residues: CASSFSVNTEAFF. The CDR3 nucleotides read TGTGCCAGCAGTTTCTCGGTGAACACTGAAGCTTTCTTT.

This clonotype showed up many times. The V gene is TRBV29-1, the J gene TRBJ2-2, with D possibly called TRBD1 or TRBD2 (5 bases each). Between the trimmed V and J ends, which lost 4 bases and 4 bases, there was a span of 13 bases. CDR1 and CDR2 (germline): SQVTM, ANQGSEA. The CDR3 spans 14 residues. The CDR3 sequence is CSVVRGEGTGELFF. CDR3 DNA: TGCAGCGTTGTTAGGGGTGAGGGCACCGGGGAGCTGTTTTTT.

This clonotype appeared a few times. V is TRBV6-6 and J is TRBJ2-7; 10 nucleotides align to TRBD2. Trimming cost V 2 bases and J 2 bases; bases outside gene matches: 6. Germline V gene lookup returns CDR1 MNHNY and CDR2 SVGAGI (reference sequence). The CDR3 is 16 residues long. The CDR3 nucleotides read TGTGCCAGCAGTTACGGCACTAGCGGGATAGCCTACGAGCAGTACTTC. Amino acids: CASSYGTSGIAYEQYF.

In its sample, this clonotype was seen a few times. The J gene is TRBJ2-1, the V gene TRBV6-8; D unresolved. Germline V gene data show CDR1 as MNHGY and CDR2 as SAAAGT. The ends were cut back, 0 bases at V and 9 bases at J, with 9 bases in the middle. CDR3 size: 13 residues. CDR3 residues: CASSYSPSGEQFF. The CDR3 DNA reads TGTGCCAGCAGTTACTCGCCTTCGGGTGAGCAGTTCTTC.

The V gene is TRBV7-9, the J gene TRBJ2-7; weak D call: TRBD2 (5 bases). Germline lookup yields CDR1 SEHNR and CDR2 FQNEAQ (reference sequence). The CDR3 runs to 13 residues. The V end lost 5 bases, the J end lost 6 bases, and 14 bases lay between the germline ends. The CDR3 spells CASSPSYPGEQYF. The CDR3 DNA reads as TGTGCCAGCAGCCCTAGCTATCCGGGCGAGCAGTACTTC.

In this sample, this clonotype turned up a few times. This sequence joins TRBV2 and TRBJ2-5; 9 bases agree with TRBD1. Germline V lookup: CDR1 SNHLY, CDR2 FYNNEI. Trimming at V came to 3 bases and at J to 5 bases, leaving 4 bases not matched to a gene. This CDR3 has 14 amino acids. The CDR3 region has the DNA TGTGCCAGCAGTGAGGGGGACAGGGCCGAGACCCAGTACTTC. Translated, it gives CASSEGDRAETQYF.

V gene TRBV7-6 combines with J gene TRBJ2-7; D is unclear. Germline loops: CDR1 SGHVS, CDR2 FNYEAQ. The CDR3 consists of 13 residues. V lost 0 bases and J 4 bases, leaving 7 bases between the germline ends. The CDR3 here is CASSLAASYEQYF. The CDR3 DNA follows: TGTGCCAGCAGCTTAGCGGCCAGTTACGAGCAGTACTTC. The full variable domain, completed using reference TRBV7-6 and TRBJ2-7, is GAGVSQSPRYKVTKRGQDVALRCDPISGHVSLYWYRQALGQGPEFLTYFNYEAQQDKSGLPNDRFSAERPEGSISTLTIQRTEQRDSAMYRCASSLAASYEQYFGPGTRLTVT.

This clonotype occurred a few times. This chain connects TRBV13 to TRBJ2-7, with D unclear. The CDR3 totals 16 residues. With 4 bases removed from V and 2 bases from J, the gap between germline ends came to 18 bases. Per the germline V gene, CDR1 is PRHDT and CDR2 is FYEKMQ (reference sequence). CDR3 residues: CASSSAADPITYEQYF. DNA for the CDR3: TGTGCCAGCAGCTCGGCCGCGGACCCGATTACCTACGAGCAGTACTTC. The full variable domain, in which reference TRBV13 and TRBJ2-7 provide the parts outside the CDR3, is AAGVIQSPRHLIKEKRETATLKCYPIPRHDTVYWYQQGPGQDPQFLISFYEKMQSDKGSIPDRFSAQQFSDYHSELNMSSLELGDSALYFCASSSAADPITYEQYFGPGTRLTVT.

The chain uses TRBV9 and TRBJ1-2; a possible D gene is TRBD1 (5 bases). The CDR3 is 13 amino acids. V gave up 3 bases and J gave up 7 bases, with 13 bases separating them. Germline loops: CDR1 SGDLS, CDR2 YYNGEE. DNA of the CDR3: TGTGCCAGCAGCGAAGGGGATTTGGGTGGCTACACCTTC. It encodes CASSEGDLGGYTF.

V and J are TRBV6-6 and TRBJ1-1; tentative D call: TRBD1 (6 bases). The V and J ends lost 6 bases and 8 bases respectively, with 19 bases between them. Per the germline V gene, CDR1 is MNHNY and CDR2 is SVGAGI (reference sequence). The CDR3 is 14 amino acids. The CDR3 sequence is CASRGHAGALEAFF. CDR3 in DNA: TGTGCCAGCAGGGGTCACGCGGGGGCTCTAGAAGCTTTCTTT.

This clonotype appeared a few times. V gene TRBV12-3 or TRBV12-4 combines with J gene TRBJ1-2; D is undetermined. The CDR3 runs 18 residues. Deletions cut 7 bases from V and 3 bases from J, with 27 bases between. CDR3: CASTPRRMFAPSDYGYTF. The DNA of the CDR3 is TGTGCCAGCACCCCCAGGCGGATGTTCGCTCCCTCGGACTATGGCTACACCTTC.

This clonotype was seen more than once but under ten times. This chain joins TRBV7-2 and TRBJ2-7; 9 positions match TRBD1. V lost 1 base to trimming and J lost 5 bases; unmatched junction nucleotides: 9. The CDR3 is 16 residues long. Germline V CDR1 and CDR2: SGHTA, FQGNSA. The CDR3, as DNA: TGTGCCAGCAGCTTAGGAGGGACAGGGAAGTCGGACGAGCAGTACTTC. This sequence encodes CASSLGGTGKSDEQYF.

This clonotype was seen more than once but under ten times. Since a much larger clone is just one base distant, this may be a read error. The CDR3 DNA sequence: TGTGACAGCAGTTACCCCAACTACGAGCAGTACTTC. Its protein product is CDSSYPNYEQYF. V gene TRBV6-2 or TRBV6-3 combines with J gene TRBJ2-7; no firm D call. The CDR3 totals 12 residues. Per the germline V gene, CDR1 is MNHEY and CDR2 is SVGEGT.

The chain carries TRBV7-2 and TRBJ2-7; D is ambiguous. V was clipped by 8 bases and J by 3 bases, with 14 bases between them. Germline V gives CDR1 SGHTA, CDR2 FQGNSA. The CDR3 totals 13 residues. Here the CDR3 DNA reads TGTGCCAGCGGTCTTGGGGTTCTCTACGAGCAGTACTTC. This codes for CASGLGVLYEQYF.

The chain is built from TRBV28 and TRBJ1-1; D is undetermined. Germline CDR1 is MDHEN and CDR2 is SYDVKM. V was pared by 6 bases and J by 3 bases, with 14 bases between. This CDR3 is built from 14 residues. CDR3 protein: CASRAGITYTEAFF. The CDR3 coding sequence is TGTGCCAGCAGAGCAGGAATCACCTACACTGAAGCTTTCTTT.

This clonotype was recorded a few times. The gene calls are TRBV7-6 and TRBJ1-4; D is ambiguous. This CDR3 is built from 13 residues. The germline V gene has CDR1 SGHVS and CDR2 FNYEAQ. Deletions cut 1 base from V and 8 bases from J, with 8 bases between. DNA for the CDR3: TGTGCCAGCAGCTTAGGAGGGAACGAAAAACTGTTTTTT. Protein sequence: CASSLGGNEKLFF.

The gene calls are TRBV7-6 and TRBJ2-1, with TRBD2 matching 9 bases. Germline CDR1 and CDR2: SGHVS and FNYEAQ. Trimming cost V 1 base and J 7 bases; bases outside gene matches: 14. CDR3 length equals 18 residues. CDR3 protein: CASSLVWGSAGGLNEQFF. The DNA for the CDR3 is TGTGCCAGCAGCTTAGTTTGGGGGAGTGCGGGAGGGTTGAATGAGCAGTTCTTC. The full variable domain, its missing parts supplied by reference TRBV7-6 and TRBJ2-1, is GAGVSQSPRYKVTKRGQDVALRCDPISGHVSLYWYRQALGQGPEFLTYFNYEAQQDKSGLPNDRFSAERPEGSISTLTIQRTEQRDSAMYRCASSLVWGSAGGLNEQFFGPGTRLTVL.

This clonotype has more than one count but fewer than ten. The genes are TRBV11-2 and TRBJ2-4; the match to TRBD1 covers 7 bases. V lost 3 bases to trimming and J lost 7 bases; unmatched junction nucleotides: 9. The CDR3 spans 15 residues. From germline, CDR1 is SGHAT and CDR2 FQNNGV. In DNA form, the CDR3 reads TGTGCCAGCAGCTTTAAACAGGGGTCCTATAACATTCAGTACTTC. It is translated as CASSFKQGSYNIQYF. The variable domain in full, completed from reference TRBV11-2 and TRBJ2-4, reads EAGVAQSPRYKIIEKRQSVAFWCNPISGHATLYWYQQILGQGPKLLIQFQNNGVVDDSQLPKDRFSAERLKGVDSTLKIQPAKLEDSAVYLCASSFKQGSYNIQYFGAGTRLSVL.

The chain has TRBV19 and TRBJ1-1; 9 bases map to TRBD1. The V gene's germline CDR1 is LNHDA and CDR2 SQIVND (reference sequence). The CDR3 is 15 amino acids. With V trimmed by 6 bases and J by 4 bases, 9 bases remained unmatched. The CDR3 DNA reads TGTGCCAGTAGAGTTCGGGACAGGGTCGGCACTGAAGCTTTCTTT. The encoded protein is CASRVRDRVGTEAFF.

This clonotype has at least ten counts. The V call is TRBV27, the J call TRBJ2-7; TRBD2 is a possible D gene (5 bases). The ends were cut back, 5 bases at V and 5 bases at J, with 22 bases in the middle. This CDR3 region has 16 residues. Germline V gives CDR1 MNHEY, CDR2 SMNVEV (reference sequence). CDR3 DNA: TGTGCCAGCAGTCCGACCCCGGGAAGATATAACCACGAGCAGTACTTC. Translated: CASSPTPGRYNHEQYF.

The CDR3 region has the DNA TGTGCCAGCAGCTCAACCCCCGGAGGGAGAGAACCATCCTACGAGCAGTACTTC. Translation gives CASSSTPGGREPSYEQYF. The chain recombines TRBV7-9 with TRBJ2-7; D is perhaps TRBD2 (6 bases). This CDR3 comprises 18 residues. Trimming removed 4 bases from V and 1 base from J, with 23 bases in between. Germline CDR1 SEHNR, CDR2 FQNEAQ (reference sequence). Together with reference TRBV7-9 and TRBJ2-7, the CDR3 gives the full variable domain: DTGVSQNPRHKITKRGQNVTFRCDPISEHNRLYWYRQTLGQGPEFLTYFQNEAQLEKSRLLSDRFSAERPKGSFSTLEIQRTEQGDSAMYLCASSSTPGGREPSYEQYFGPGTRLTVT.

The table lists this clonotype with a few counts. The chain joins TRBV18 to TRBJ2-7; TRBD1 is a possible D gene (6 bases). CDR3 size: 14 residues. V shed 5 bases and J shed 3 bases, with 14 bases lying between them. Germline V lookup: CDR1 KGHSH, CDR2 LQKENI. Written as DNA, the CDR3 is TGTGCCAGCTCATCAACCGGGACATACTACGAGCAGTACTTC. Translated: CASSSTGTYYEQYF.

The CDR3 DNA is TGTGCCAGCAGAACCGGGGGGAGGAACGAGCAGTACTTC. This encodes CASRTGGRNEQYF. The chain has TRBV28 and TRBJ2-7; 7 nucleotides agree with TRBD2. CDR1 and CDR2 (germline): MDHEN, SYDVKM. Germline trimming cut 6 bases from V and 5 bases from J; bases unmatched to any gene: 7. The CDR3 is 13 residues long.

The chain carries TRBV7-6 and TRBJ1-1; tentative D call: TRBD1 (5 bases). Germline CDR1 SGHVS, CDR2 FNYEAQ. The CDR3 extends over 12 amino acids. Trimming pared 5 bases from V and 9 bases from J, leaving 13 bases between. This CDR3 is CASSDRDLQAFF. CDR3 DNA: TGTGCCAGCAGCGACCGGGACTTGCAAGCTTTCTTT.

This clonotype was detected a few times. The rearrangement joins TRBV7-2 to TRBJ1-1; weak D call: TRBD1 (5 bases). V was cut by 1 base and J by 4 bases, with 10 bases left in between. Looked up from germline, CDR1 is SGHTA and CDR2 is FQGNSA. The CDR3 has 14 amino acids. This CDR3 reads CASSLGQYLTEAFF. The DNA for the CDR3 is TGTGCCAGCAGCTTAGGACAGTACCTCACTGAAGCTTTCTTT. The entire variable domain, with the rest obtained from reference TRBV7-2 and TRBJ1-1, is as follows: GAGVSQSPSNKVTEKGKDVELRCDPISGHTALYWYRQSLGQGLEFLIYFQGNSAPDKSGLPSDRFSAERTGGSVSTLTIQRTQQEDSAVYLCASSLGQYLTEAFFGQGTRLTVV.

The rearrangement joins TRBV19 to TRBJ2-7; D may be TRBD2 (6 bases). Looked up from germline, CDR1 is LNHDA and CDR2 is SQIVND (reference sequence). V lost 3 bases, J lost 3 bases, and 9 bases lay in between. The CDR3 is 13 amino acids. The CDR3 sequence is CASSIDGGYEQYF. CDR3 bases: TGTGCCAGTAGTATCGACGGGGGCTACGAGCAGTACTTC.